Shown below are 15 T cell receptor beta chains from a single sample sequenced in a study of CD8 T cells in ankylosing spondylitis. MiXCR was run by TCRdb on the 5' RACE reads, yielding one entry per CDR3 protein. The sample records about 220,000 distinct CDR3 sequences, about 10% being singletons. Sequences were obtained from blood, either unsorted or a sorted T cell fraction (not recorded which). Receptors were obtained from a male donor with ankylosing spondylitis or in good health (not recorded which).

The chain has TRBV5-1 and TRBJ1-5; possible D gene TRBD1, 5 bases. V lost 5 bases to trimming and J lost 7 bases, with 16 bases between them. This CDR3 spans 14 amino acids. CDR1 SGHRS and CDR2 YFSETQ come from the germline V gene. This CDR3 reads CASSERGSEQPQHF. CDR3 bases: TGCGCCAGCAGTGAGAGGGGTTCGGAGCAGCCCCAGCATTTT.

This clonotype came up many times. The chain combines TRBV20-1 with TRBJ2-3; possibly TRBD1 or TRBD2 for D (5 bases each). Between the trimmed V and J ends, which lost 0 bases and 2 bases, there was a span of 12 bases. Germline loops: CDR1 DFQATT, CDR2 SNEGSKA (reference sequence). CDR3 length: 15 residues. CDR3 sequence reads: CSARDAGASTDTQYF. In nucleotides, the CDR3 is TGCAGTGCTAGAGATGCCGGGGCGTCCACAGATACGCAGTATTTT.

The J gene is TRBJ1-4, the V gene TRBV20-1; D call uncertain. This CDR3 has 13 residues. The V end was cut by 3 bases, the J end by 6 bases, with 11 bases between. CDR1 and CDR2 from the germline V gene are DFQATT and SNEGSKA (reference sequence). The CDR3 DNA reads as TGCAGTGCTAGCGAGGAAGCGGATGAAAAACTGTTTTTT. Translation: CSASEEADEKLFF.

This clonotype has ten or more counts. The V call is TRBV5-1, the J call TRBJ2-1; no definite D call. The CDR3 sequence is 14 residues long. Trimming shortened V by 1 base and J by 7 bases, and 12 bases separated the two germline ends. Germline CDR1 reads SGHRS; CDR2 reads YFSETQ. The CDR3 DNA follows: TGCGCCAGCAGCTTGAGTACTTTGGGAAATGAGCAGTTCTTC. It encodes CASSLSTLGNEQFF. Full variable domain (remainder filled in from reference TRBV5-1 and TRBJ2-1): KAGVTQTPRYLIKTRGQQVTLSCSPISGHRSVSWYQQTPGQGLQFLFEYFSETQRNKGNFPGRFSGRQFSNSRSEMNVSTLELGDSALYLCASSLSTLGNEQFFGPGTRLTVL.

This clonotype was seen many times. The rearrangement links TRBV5-1 to TRBJ1-3, with D hard to call. CDR1 is SGHRS, CDR2 YFSETQ, per germline. The CDR3 loop spans 14 amino acids. V lost 0 bases, J lost 0 bases, and 4 bases lay in between. The CDR3 nucleotides read TGCGCCAGCAGCTTGGACTACTCTGGAAACACCATATATTTT. This encodes CASSLDYSGNTIYF.

The sample holds a few counts of this clonotype. The chain carries TRBV5-1 and TRBJ2-1; D possibly corresponds to TRBD2 (6 bases). V lost 3 bases to trimming and J lost 2 bases, with 12 bases between them. The CDR3 has 15 residues. Germline-derived CDR1 and CDR2 are SGHRS and YFSETQ. CDR3 in amino acids: CASSSRVAAYNEQFF. Written as DNA, the CDR3 is TGCGCCAGCAGCTCAAGGGTAGCGGCCTACAATGAGCAGTTCTTC.

The gene calls are TRBV12-3 or TRBV12-4 and TRBJ2-2, with 7 bases identical to TRBD1. V lost 5 bases, J lost 1 base, and 4 bases stayed unmatched. This CDR3 region has 15 residues. The CDR3 sequence is CASSKGDRNTGELFF. Written as DNA, the CDR3 is TGTGCCAGCAGTAAAGGGGACAGGAACACCGGGGAGCTGTTTTTT.

The rearrangement uses TRBV5-1 and TRBJ2-3; TRBD1 is a possible D gene (5 bases). The CDR3 runs 17 residues. Germline CDR1 SGHRS, CDR2 YFSETQ. The V end was cut by 0 bases, the J end by 3 bases, with 17 bases between. CDR3 nucleotides: TGCGCCAGCAGCTTGGAGGGCAGGGCAGGTCATACAGATACGCAGTATTTT. Translated, it gives CASSLEGRAGHTDTQYF. The whole variable domain, filled in from reference TRBV5-1 and TRBJ2-3, reads KAGVTQTPRYLIKTRGQQVTLSCSPISGHRSVSWYQQTPGQGLQFLFEYFSETQRNKGNFPGRFSGRQFSNSRSEMNVSTLELGDSALYLCASSLEGRAGHTDTQYFGPGTRLTVL.

This sequence joins TRBV20-1 and TRBJ2-1, with 12 bases lining up with TRBD2. The germline V gene has CDR1 DFQATT and CDR2 SNEGSKA (reference sequence). This CDR3 region has 17 residues. Trimming cost V 1 base and J 9 bases; bases outside gene matches: 13. The CDR3 protein is CSARGLRLAGGPGEQFF. The CDR3 DNA sequence: TGCAGTGCTAGAGGCCTTCGGCTAGCGGGGGGGCCTGGTGAGCAGTTCTTC.

This clonotype came up many times. The chain has TRBV27 and TRBJ2-7; D unclear. The CDR3 spans 14 residues. In germline, CDR1 is MNHEY, CDR2 SMNVEV (reference sequence). The V gene lost 4 bases and the J gene lost 3 bases, with 13 bases spanning the gap. CDR3 sequence: CASSSAPFLYEQYF. The CDR3 region has the DNA TGTGCCAGCAGTTCTGCGCCTTTTCTCTACGAGCAGTACTTC.

The chain has TRBV5-1 and TRBJ1-1; TRBD1 might be the D (6 bases). This CDR3 is 15 amino acids long. V was pared by 0 bases and J by 5 bases, with 14 bases between. CDR1 and CDR2 from the germline V gene are SGHRS and YFSETQ. CDR3 amino acids: CASSLEQGVVTEAFF. CDR3 DNA sequence: TGCGCCAGCAGCTTGGAACAGGGTGTAGTGACTGAAGCTTTCTTT.

In this sample, this clonotype turned up many times. The genes are TRBV2 and TRBJ2-2, with a tentative D call TRBD2 (6 bases). Germline-derived CDR1 and CDR2 are SNHLY and FYNNEI. This CDR3 has 16 residues. Deletions cut 6 bases from V and 3 bases from J, with 17 bases between. DNA of the CDR3: TGTGCCAGCAGCTCCCCTGCGCGGGGTCACACCGGGGAGCTGTTTTTT. As protein: CASSSPARGHTGELFF.

This clonotype was observed at least ten times. This chain links TRBV20-1 with TRBJ2-3, with TRBD2 identical over 7 bases. The CDR3 is 14 residues long. CDR1 is DFQATT and CDR2 is SNEGSKA in the germline V gene (reference sequence). The trim removed 4 bases at V and 2 bases at J, leaving 6 bases unmatched. CDR3 in amino acids: CSATGTTNTDTQYF. The CDR3 region has the DNA TGCAGTGCTACCGGGACTACTAACACAGATACGCAGTATTTT.

This clonotype has a count of ten or more. The chain's CDR3 is CASSLGLGGIGTQYF. Written as DNA, the CDR3 is TGCGCCAGCAGCTTGGGACTAGGTGGGATTGGGACCCAGTACTTC. This chain joins TRBV5-1 and TRBJ2-5; D possibly corresponds to TRBD2 (6 bases). Germline CDR1 reads SGHRS; CDR2 reads YFSETQ. This CDR3 is 15 amino acids long. Trimming pared 0 bases from V and 7 bases from J, leaving 16 bases between.

This clonotype showed up many times. This chain joins TRBV7-3 and TRBJ2-1; D tentatively reads TRBD1 or TRBD2 (5 bases each). The CDR3 is 15 amino acids. CDR1 and CDR2 (germline): SGHTA, FQGTGA. V was clipped by 5 bases and J by 8 bases, with 19 bases between them. CDR3 sequence (DNA): TGTGCCAGCAGCCCCACGGGGCTGAGGGTTGATGAGCAGTTCTTC. Translating gives CASSPTGLRVDEQFF.